A single sample is the source of the 28 T cell receptor beta chains below, sequenced in a study of breast tumors, draining lymph nodes, adjacent tissues. MiXCR, applied by TCRdb to the multiplex PCR reads, yields one record per CDR3 protein. The table has about 180,000 distinct CDR3 sequences, roughly 30% seen once. Breast cancer patients provided tissue from their axillary draining lymph nodes. Specimen: axillary lymph node tissue. The receptor set was obtained from a female donor with breast cancer. Some clones in this sample may be carry-over from other donors' samples.

This clonotype was seen ten or more times. V usage is TRBV12-3 or TRBV12-4 and J usage is TRBJ1-6; D is perhaps TRBD1 (5 bases). Trimming removed 5 bases from V and 14 bases from J, with 13 bases in between. CDR3 length: 12 amino acids. The CDR3 loop reads CASSPRGEALHF. DNA for the CDR3: TGTGCCAGCAGTCCCCGGGGCGAAGCCCTCCACTTT.

The sample holds many counts of this clonotype. The J gene is TRBJ2-7, the V gene TRBV10-2, with no clear D. CDR3 length: 11 residues. Germline V gives CDR1 WSHSY, CDR2 SAAADI. The ends were cut back, 3 bases at V and 4 bases at J, with 4 bases in the middle. CDR3 coding DNA: TGCGCCAGCAGTGATGGGTACGAGCAGTACGTC. Protein sequence: CASSDGYEQYV.

V is TRBV5-4 and J is TRBJ2-1, with TRBD1 as a possible D gene (5 bases). The CDR3 is made up of 14 amino acids. Between the trimmed V and J ends, which lost 4 bases and 6 bases, there was a span of 14 bases. Germline V CDR1 and CDR2: SGHNT, YYREEE (reference sequence). CDR3 nucleotides: TGTGCCAGCAGCCTCTCGAGAAGGGGCAATGAGCAGTTCTTC. The encoded protein is CASSLSRRGNEQFF.

This clonotype showed up many times. This chain connects TRBV24-1 to TRBJ2-3, with D tentatively TRBD2 (5 bases). This CDR3 comprises 14 residues. The V and J ends lost 9 bases and 1 base respectively, with 13 bases between them. CDR1 and CDR2 (germline): KGHDR, SFDVKD. The CDR3 here is CATGEDSGTDTQYF. DNA of the CDR3: TGTGCCACCGGCGAAGATAGCGGCACAGATACGCAGTATTTT.

The chain employs TRBV20-1 and TRBJ2-5; 15 nucleotides match TRBD2. V was pared by 3 bases and J by 7 bases, with 0 bases of the junction left unmatched. The length of the CDR3 is 13 residues. Germline CDR1 DFQATT, CDR2 SNEGSKA (reference sequence). The CDR3: CSARGLAGGTQYF. The CDR3 DNA follows: TGCAGTGCTAGGGGACTAGCGGGGGGGACCCAGTACTTC.

This clonotype was seen at least ten times. The chain links TRBV6-6 to TRBJ2-5; D is perhaps TRBD1 (6 bases). In germline, CDR1 is MNHNY, CDR2 SVGAGI (reference sequence). The CDR3 has 11 amino acids. Trimming pared 4 bases from V and 13 bases from J, leaving 13 bases between. Here the CDR3 DNA reads TGTGCCAGCAGTTTCCGGGACATACCGTACTTC. Protein: CASSFRDIPYF.

About this clonotype: A much larger clone sits a single nucleotide away, making a read error possible. The chain recombines TRBV14 with TRBJ2-7, with D uncertain. The CDR3 length is 14 residues. The germline CDR1 and CDR2 sequences are SGHDN and FVKESK. Here the CDR3 reads CASSQVGFRNEQSF. The CDR3 DNA sequence: TGTGCCAGCAGCCAAGTTGGCTTTCGGAACGAGCAGTCCTTC. The full variable domain, in which reference TRBV14 and TRBJ2-7 provide the parts outside the CDR3, is EAGVTQFPSHSVIEKGQTVTLRCDPISGHDNLYWYRRVMGKEIKFLLHFVKESKQDESGMPNNRFLAERTGGTYSTLKVQPAELEDSGVYFCASSQVGFRNEQSFGPGTRLTVT.

This clonotype was detected many times. The chain couples TRBV12-3 or TRBV12-4 to TRBJ1-5; perhaps TRBD1 as D (5 bases). V gave up 8 bases and J gave up 6 bases, with 11 bases separating them. The CDR3 totals 12 residues. The CDR3 DNA is TGTGCCAGCGGGAAAGGGGTTCAGCCCCAGCATTTT. Residues: CASGKGVQPQHF.

Ten or more counts support this clonotype. CDR3 bases: TGTGCCAGCAGTCCCCACAGGGACCGTCAGCCCCAGCATTTT. Its translation: CASSPHRDRQPQHF. The rearrangement uses TRBV12-3 or TRBV12-4 and TRBJ1-5, with a tentative D call TRBD1 (6 bases). Deletions cut 5 bases from V and 6 bases from J, with 14 bases between. The CDR3 is 14 residues long.

This clonotype was found many times. This chain links TRBV19 with TRBJ2-7; either TRBD1 or TRBD2 may supply D (5 bases each). CDR3 size: 13 residues. Trimming pared 4 bases from V and 0 bases from J, leaving 7 bases between. Per the germline V gene, CDR1 is LNHDA and CDR2 is SQIVND (reference sequence). The CDR3 DNA reads TGTGCCAGTAGTACAGGGAGCTCCTACGAGCAGTACTTC. This translates into CASSTGSSYEQYF.

The chain combines TRBV29-1 with TRBJ2-1, with TRBD1 matching 7 bases. The J segment lost 5 bases and the V segment lost 8 bases, leaving 12 bases of the junction unmatched. Per the germline V gene, CDR1 is SQVTM and CDR2 is ANQGSEA. The CDR3 spans 14 residues. This CDR3 reads CSPRTGPPDNEQFF. The CDR3 nucleotides read TGCAGCCCCCGGACAGGTCCCCCCGACAATGAGCAGTTCTTC.

At least ten counts were recorded for this clonotype. Here the CDR3 reads CAWSEVGGTQYF. CDR3 DNA: TGTGCCTGGAGTGAGGTTGGAGGGACCCAGTACTTC. The rearrangement joins TRBV30 to TRBJ2-5; a possible D gene is TRBD2 (5 bases). The germline gives CDR1 GTSNPN, CDR2 SVGIG (reference sequence). Trimming left V 1 base short and J 7 bases short, with 10 bases between. This CDR3 spans 12 amino acids.

The chain combines TRBV5-1 with TRBJ2-1; D is uncertain. Germline lookup yields CDR1 SGHRS and CDR2 YFSETQ. Deletions cut 2 bases from V and 3 bases from J, with 24 bases between. The CDR3 is 19 amino acids. The DNA for the CDR3 is TGCGCCAGCAGCTTTGATAGTCAGGCGACCATCCCCCGCTACAATGAGCAGTTCTTC. Translation gives CASSFDSQATIPRYNEQFF.

This clonotype was observed a handful of times. Given a much more abundant clone one base away, this may be a read error. The chain has TRBV9 and TRBJ2-3; D perhaps matches TRBD1 (6 bases). The CDR3 extends over 15 amino acids. Germline V gene data show CDR1 as SGDLS and CDR2 as YYNGEE. The CDR3 region has the DNA TGTGTCAGCAGCGTATTCTCAGGGGTCCGGGATACGCAGTATTTT. Translation gives CVSSVFSGVRDTQYF.

Ten or more counts support this clonotype. The V gene is TRBV6-5, the J gene TRBJ1-3; D uncertain. The CDR3 is 14 residues long. V was trimmed by 0 bases and J by 9 bases, leaving 12 bases between them. Germline values: CDR1 MNHEY, CDR2 SVGAGI. The CDR3 protein is CASSYSTQRGTIYF. CDR3 sequence (DNA): TGTGCCAGCAGTTACTCGACACAGCGTGGCACCATATATTTT.

There are a few counts of this clonotype. The chain recombines TRBV19 with TRBJ2-1; 8 bases fit TRBD1. V lost 4 bases to trimming and J lost 4 bases; unmatched junction nucleotides: 6. The CDR3 has 15 residues. Germline CDR1 and CDR2: LNHDA and SQIVND (reference sequence). The chain's CDR3 is CASSKTRGRYNEQFF. For the CDR3, the DNA is TGTGCCAGTAGTAAGACCAGGGGGCGGTACAATGAGCAGTTCTTC.

This clonotype appeared many times. The chain couples TRBV6-5 to TRBJ1-5; D gene ambiguous. This CDR3 region has 13 residues. Germline V gives CDR1 MNHEY, CDR2 SVGAGI. V lost 2 bases and J 6 bases, leaving 8 bases between the germline ends. Here the CDR3 reads CASSYTRAQPQHF. Written as DNA, the CDR3 is TGTGCCAGCAGTTACACCCGGGCTCAGCCCCAGCATTTT.

A few counts support this clonotype. The chain has TRBV9 and TRBJ2-7; TRBD1 agrees at 11 bases. The CDR3 is 17 residues long. The trim removed 3 bases at V and 6 bases at J, leaving 14 bases unmatched. Per the germline V gene, CDR1 is SGDLS and CDR2 is YYNGEE. CDR3 sequence (DNA): TGTGCCAGCAGCGATAGCCCTGGACAGGGGGCCACCTCCGAGCAGTACTTC. Translating it yields CASSDSPGQGATSEQYF.

To note about this clonotype: The DNA is omitted, as the CDR3 cannot be located on it reliably, and the CDR3 follows TCRdb's listing. The rearrangement joins TRBV10-3 to TRBJ1-3; the table's D gene call, TRBD1, was not cross checked with the DNA. The CDR3 is 23 amino acids in total, end residues counted. Germline V gives CDR1 ENHRY, CDR2 SYGVKD. CDR3 amino acids: CAISDGVGQGVYEQYFGPGTIYF.

This sequence joins TRBV3-1 and TRBJ2-7; D not certain. The V end was cut by 5 bases, the J end by 4 bases, with 12 bases between. Germline V lookup: CDR1 LGHDT, CDR2 YNNKEL (reference sequence). CDR3 length: 13 residues. The CDR3 is CASSTAPLYEQYF. Here the CDR3 DNA reads TGTGCCAGCAGCACCGCCCCCCTTTACGAGCAGTACTTC.

This clonotype was seen at least ten times. The V gene is TRBV7-8, the J gene TRBJ1-5, with 9 bases identical to TRBD1. Germline V CDR1 and CDR2: SGHVS, FQNEAQ. Unmatched junction bases numbered 19, after V lost 5 bases and J lost 2 bases. The CDR3 covers 20 residues. In DNA form, the CDR3 reads TGTGCCAGCAGCCAGATGAGGGGACAGGGTATTGGGATTGGCAATCAGCCCCAGCATTTT. Protein product: CASSQMRGQGIGIGNQPQHF.

The J gene is TRBJ1-5, the V gene TRBV10-3, with D uncertain. There are 10 residues in the CDR3. Germline loops: CDR1 ENHRY, CDR2 SYGVKD. Between the trimmed V and J ends, which lost 4 bases and 14 bases, there was a span of 9 bases. CDR3: CAISGDYEHF. CDR3 coding DNA: TGTGCCATCAGTGGAGACTACGAGCATTTT.

This clonotype came up many times. This chain joins TRBV10-1 and TRBJ2-5; no clear D. V gave up 2 bases and J gave up 4 bases, with 5 bases separating them. Germline V gene sequence: CDR1 WNHNN, CDR2 SYGVQD (reference sequence). This CDR3 is built from 12 residues. This CDR3 reads CASSERGETQYF. In DNA form, the CDR3 reads TGCGCCAGCAGTGAGAGAGGAGAGACCCAGTACTTC.

On this clonotype: It may be a read error: a sequence one base away is much more abundant. J is TRBJ1-2 and V is TRBV12-3 or TRBV12-4; TRBD1 agrees at 8 bases. The CDR3 length is 14 residues. V trimming: 3 bases; J trimming: 7 bases; junction bases outside the gene matches: 7. The CDR3 DNA follows: TGTGCCAGCAGTTTCGCGCAGGGGGCGGCTGGCTACACCTTC. Amino acids: CASSFAQGAAGYTF.

This clonotype came up a few times. One end of the junction fails to match germline, which may point to a read error. This chain links TRBV19 with TRBJ2-1; D might be TRBD2 (6 bases). From germline, CDR1 is LNHDA and CDR2 SQIVND (reference sequence). This CDR3 is 17 amino acids long. The DNA of the CDR3 is TGTGCCAGTAGTATAGATATAGCGGCAGGGTTGGGCAATGAGCAGTCCTTC. As protein: CASSIDIAAGLGNEQSF.

This chain connects TRBV3-1 to TRBJ2-7; possibly TRBD1 for D (5 bases). From germline, CDR1 is LGHDT and CDR2 YNNKEL (reference sequence). The CDR3 has 15 amino acids. V lost 1 base and J lost 3, with 13 bases in between. The CDR3 region has the DNA TGTGCCAGCAGCCAAGTTGGTGACAGCCTCTACGAGCAGTACTTC. This sequence encodes CASSQVGDSLYEQYF.

This clonotype was seen only once. The V and J genes are TRBV10-3 and TRBJ2-5; 13 nucleotides agree with TRBD2. Germline lookup yields CDR1 ENHRY and CDR2 SYGVKD. J lost 5 bases, V lost 5 bases, and 2 bases had no gene match. The CDR3 contains 14 residues. CDR3 in amino acids: CAISWTSGSETQYF. DNA of the CDR3: TGTGCCATCAGTTGGACTAGCGGGAGTGAGACCCAGTACTTC.

This clonotype was seen repeatedly, ten times or more. V gene TRBV16 combines with J gene TRBJ1-2, with TRBD1 as a possible D gene (6 bases). This CDR3 has 16 amino acids. CDR1 and CDR2 (germline): KGHSY, FQNENV. Trimming took off 0 bases at V and 2 bases at J, with 13 bases between the two ends. This chain's CDR3 is CASSQSVYRENYGYTF. As DNA, the CDR3 is TGTGCCAGCAGCCAATCGGTCTACAGGGAAAACTATGGCTACACCTTC.